This is a list of T cell receptor beta chains from one sample in a study of T cell repertoires in ileal Crohn's disease. Data came from immunoSEQ multiplex PCR; TCRdb stores just in-frame clones and leaves some out. The data contain about 15,000 clones, 70% to 90% of them singletons. Sequencing was carried out using ileal tissue. The origin of the receptors is an adult with Crohn's disease. The CDR3 runs from the conserved cysteine through the conserved F or W. The D gene is left open where the match is weak. Part of the rows lack a size; the others show once, few, many or a class for expanded clones.

J gene | V gene | clone size | D gene | CDR3 protein | CDR3 DNA
TRBJ2-1 | TRBV5-1 | . | TRBD1 | CASSLPGTVYNEQFF | TGCGCCAGCAGCTTGCCCGGGACAGTATACAATGAGCAGTTCTTC
TRBJ1-2 | TRBV5-1 | . | . | CASSSNRVGNYGYTF | TGCGCCAGCAGCTCGAACAGGGTAGGGAACTATGGCTACACCTTC
TRBJ2-3 | TRBV18 | . | TRBD1 | CASSQGTGTSDTQYF | TGTGCCAGCTCACAGGGGACAGGGACTTCAGATACGCAGTATTTT
TRBJ2-7 | TRBV6-1 | once | . | CASNRQGIYEQYF | TGTGCCAGCAATAGGCAGGGAATCTACGAGCAGTACTTC
TRBJ1-2 | TRBV21-1 | . | . | CASRARDYGYTF | TGTGCCAGCAGGGCCAGGGACTATGGCTACACCTTC
TRBJ2-5 | TRBV6-1 | . | . | CASSETVQETQYF | TGTGCCAGCAGTGAGACAGTTCAAGAGACCCAGTACTTC
TRBJ1-2 | TRBV9 | . | TRBD1 | CASSTGTAIDYGYTF | TGTGCCAGCAGCACTGGGACAGCCATCGACTATGGCTACACCTTC
TRBJ1-3 | TRBV2 | . | . | CASTREGFGNTIYF | TGTGCCAGCACCCGAGAGGGTTTCGGAAACACCATATATTTT
TRBJ1-2 | TRBV11-2 | once | . | CASSLDRDGYTF | TGTGCCAGCAGCTTAGACAGGGATGGCTACACCTTC
TRBJ1-6 | TRBV5-1 | . | TRBD1 | CASSLGGQGNSPLHF | TGCGCCAGCAGCTTGGGGGGACAGGGGAATTCACCCCTCCACTTT
TRBJ1-1 | TRBV6-5 | . | . | CASSYSRHLNTEAFF | TGTGCCAGCAGTTACTCCAGACACTTGAACACTGAAGCTTTCTTT
TRBJ2-1 | TRBV4-3 | few | TRBD2 | CASSLGLAGTNEQFF | TGCGCCAGCAGCCTCGGACTAGCGGGGACTAATGAGCAGTTCTTC
TRBJ1-4 | TRBV5-1 | . | . | CASSLAPEGEKLFF | TGCGCCAGCAGCTTGGCCCCGGAGGGCGAAAAACTGTTTTTT
TRBJ2-7 | TRBV27 | . | TRBD2 | CASSFETSDDEQYF | TGTGCCAGCAGTTTCGAGACTAGCGATGACGAGCAGTACTTC
TRBJ1-2 | TRBV7-9 | once | . | CASSREVSNYGYTF | TGTGCCAGCAGCCGAGAGGTATCTAACTATGGCTACACCTTC
TRBJ2-7 | TRBV5-1 | . | . | CASSLDLTYEQYF | TGCGCCAGCAGCTTGGACTTAACCTACGAGCAGTACTTC
TRBJ2-3 | TRBV4-3 | . | . | CASSRKVGAGLTDTQYF | TGCGCCAGCAGCCGAAAGGTCGGGGCGGGACTCACAGATACGCAGTATTTT
TRBJ1-4 | TRBV5-1 | . | . | CASSIGQSNEKLFF | TGCGCCAGCTCAATTGGACAGTCTAATGAAAAACTGTTTTTT